Detailed here is one TCR beta chain. The antigen is undetermined. This sample was taken from a study of T cell responses to AZD1222 COVID-19 vaccine. Profiled with immunoSEQ multiplex PCR; TCRdb holds only in-frame clones, not every one. The sample shows some 120,000 clones, almost 90% of them seen only once. Trimming at V came to 4 bases and at J to 8 bases, leaving 7 bases not matched to a gene. In germline, CDR1 is LNHDA, CDR2 SQIVND (reference sequence). CDR3 length equals 14 residues. Study-level points and caveats: Compared with day 0, the breadth and depth of the Spike-specific TCR repertoire rose significantly after two doses of AZD1222. White British donors predominated, females outnumbered males, and clonal diversity was possibly underestimated. Just six or seven AZD1222 recipients tested seropositive at baseline.

The J gene is TRBJ2-1, the V gene TRBV19, with 8 bases lining up with TRBD1. Here the sequenced sample was peripheral blood, taken on day 0 of AZD1222 vaccination. This clonotype originated in an adult in good health. The CDR3 protein is CASSKDRELYEQFF. The CDR3 DNA reads TGTGCCAGTAGTAAGGACAGGGAGTTATATGAGCAGTTCTTC.